This T cell receptor beta chain was retrieved from a study of cytomegalovirus exposure and HLA in healthy donors. PCR amplification relied on 60 Vbeta primers (plus 13 Jbeta primers). Libraries were prepared by immunoSEQ multiplex PCR; TCRdb keeps only in-frame clonotypes and omits some of them. The data contain some 200,000 clones, around three quarters of them singletons. Findings of the study overall: Accounts indicate the classifier identified cytomegalovirus status with strong specificity and sensitivity. Cytomegalovirus association was assigned to more than 150 TCR beta chains.

At collection, donors were nominally healthy, but unrecorded immune exposures were probable. This clone was recorded once. No antigen is known for it. J gave up 0 bases and V 6 bases, and 6 bases lay outside the gene matches. CDR3 length: 17 amino acids. The germline V gene has CDR1 SEHNR and CDR2 FQNEAQ (reference sequence). The TCR originated in a woman aged 30 to 39 in good health and CMV-seropositive. Sequenced input: PBMCs. V is TRBV7-9 and J is TRBJ2-1; 12 bases map to TRBD2. The CDR3 reads CASRQTSGSLSYNEQFF. The CDR3 nucleotides read TGTGCCAGCAGACAGACTAGCGGGAGTCTCTCCTACAATGAGCAGTTCTTC.